Sequencing of this TCR beta chain was carried out in a study of early T cells in non-severe SARS-CoV-2 infection. Study information: RNA in bulk from unsorted whole blood was sequenced, and chains were unpaired.

General study points: Matching results from VDJdb favored anti-spike CD8 responses, leaving private and CD4 specificities undetected.

The protocol attached unique molecular identifiers to individual cDNA molecules. One entry per CDR3 protein, called by TCRdb with MiXCR from the 5' RACE reads. This sample has about 89,000 distinct CDR3 sequences, with under 15% found just once. Details on this clonotype: Its antigen is undetermined.

The CDR3 is made up of 11 amino acids. The genes are TRBV21-1 and TRBJ2-7. TRBV21-1 is a pseudogene locus. The sequenced material came from whole blood. The sequence was collected from an adult who was a healthcare worker with PCR-confirmed SARS-CoV-2 infection or an uninfected control (not recorded which). CDR3 region: CASSLFYEQYV. DNA of the CDR3: TGTGCCAGCAGCCTTTTTTACGAGCAGTACGTC.